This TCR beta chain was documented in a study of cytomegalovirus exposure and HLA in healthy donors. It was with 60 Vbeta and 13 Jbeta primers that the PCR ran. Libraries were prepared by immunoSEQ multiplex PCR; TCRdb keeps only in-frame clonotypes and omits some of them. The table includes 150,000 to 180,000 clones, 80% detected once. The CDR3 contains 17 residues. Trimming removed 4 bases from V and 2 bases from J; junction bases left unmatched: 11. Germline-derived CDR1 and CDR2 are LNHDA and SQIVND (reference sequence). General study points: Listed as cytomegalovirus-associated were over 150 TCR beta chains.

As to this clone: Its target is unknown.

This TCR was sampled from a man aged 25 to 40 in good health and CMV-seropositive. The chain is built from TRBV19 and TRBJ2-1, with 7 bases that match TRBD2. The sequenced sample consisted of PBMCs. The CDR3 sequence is CASSTPRAGVAYNEQFF. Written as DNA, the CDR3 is TGTGCCAGTAGTACCCCAAGGGCGGGAGTGGCCTACAATGAGCAGTTCTTC.